A selection of T cell receptor beta chains follows, all from one sample in a study of Graves' ophthalmopathy and Graves' hyperthyroidism. TCRdb re-analysed the multiplex PCR reads in MiXCR, keeping a single row per CDR3 protein. The repertoire holds 360,000 or so distinct CDR3 sequences, with around 20% as singletons. Sequenced: peripheral blood. Receptor source: a woman in her late teens or twenties with Graves' ophthalmopathy. CDR3s include the opening cysteine and the closing phenylalanine or tryptophan. D genes are given only for firm matches. Rows give clone size only sometimes, using once, few, many, or a class for an expanded clone.

V gene,clone size,D gene,J gene,CDR3 DNA,CDR3 protein
TRBV12-3/TRBV12-4,.,TRBD1,TRBJ2-7,TGTGCCAGCAGTCAAGGGACAGCTTTTTACGAGCAGTACTTC,CASSQGTAFYEQYF
TRBV12-3/TRBV12-4,.,.,TRBJ1-2,TGTGCCAGCGTTACCCCGGGGGTTATTGGCTACACCTTC,CASVTPGVIGYTF
TRBV5-1,.,.,TRBJ2-7,TGCGCCAGCAGCACTGGACAGCCCCGGGAGCAGTACTTC,CASSTGQPREQYF
TRBV6-1,many,.,TRBJ1-6,TGTGCCAGCAGTCGCGCGTGGGAACCCCTCCACTTT,CASSRAWEPLHF
TRBV7-3,many,.,TRBJ2-2,TGTGCCAGCAGCTTAAGGGGACTGGTTAACACCGGGGAGCTGTTTTTT,CASSLRGLVNTGELFF
TRBV28,many,.,TRBJ2-7,TGTGCCAGCAGTCTAGCGTCGGTTGTGTACTTC,CASSLASVVYF
TRBV6-5,many,.,TRBJ1-5,TGTGCCAGCAGTTACGGGCAGGGGCCCTATCAGCCCCAGCATTTC,CASSYGQGPYQPQHF
TRBV28,many,.,TRBJ2-7,TGTGCCAGCAGAACCGGGGCGGGGACTCGACCCTCCTACGAGCAGTACTTC,CASRTGAGTRPSYEQYF
TRBV19,many,.,TRBJ1-2,TGTGCCAGTAGTCCTCGGGAAGGGCTGTTCTATGGCTACACCTTC,CASSPREGLFYGYTF
TRBV29-1,many,.,TRBJ2-7,TGCAGCGTTGTGCGTACTCCTAGCTCCTACGAGCAGTACTTC,CSVVRTPSSYEQYF
TRBV12-3/TRBV12-4,few,.,TRBJ1-2,TGTGCCAGCAGGGGGAGAGGAGGCGGCTACACCTTC,CASRGRGGGYTF
TRBV28,.,TRBD1,TRBJ2-7,TGTGCCAGCAGAAGAGGACAGGGTTTTTGGGAGCAGTACTTC,CASRRGQGFWEQYF
TRBV15,many,TRBD1,TRBJ2-7,TGTGCCACCGCAGAGGGACAGGGGATATACACCTACGAGCAGTACTTC,CATAEGQGIYTYEQYF
TRBV29-1,many,.,TRBJ1-1,TGCAGCGTTGAGAGGGGCGATCGGGTGGAAGCTTTCTTT,CSVERGDRVEAFF
TRBV7-3,.,.,TRBJ1-1,TGTGCCAGCAGCTCAAGCCGGGACACTGAAGCTTTCTTT,CASSSSRDTEAFF
TRBV6-2/TRBV6-3,.,.,TRBJ1-1,TGTGCCAGCAGGAGAACGATGAACACTGAAGCTTTCTTT,CASRRTMNTEAFF
TRBV7-2,many,.,TRBJ2-7,TGTGCCAGCAGCTCGTTAGCGGTTTCCTACGAGCAGTACTTC,CASSSLAVSYEQYF
TRBV6-1,many,.,TRBJ1-6,TGTGCCAGCATGGGGACCTCCTATAATTCACCCCTCCACTTT,CASMGTSYNSPLHF
TRBV20-1,many,.,TRBJ1-2,TGCAGTGCAATTAAAGAAGGCTACACCTTC,CSAIKEGYTF
TRBV27,many,.,TRBJ1-1,TGTGCCAGCAGCCACAATTTCGTTTGGGGATTGAACACTGAAGCTTTCTTT,CASSHNFVWGLNTEAFF
TRBV28,many,.,TRBJ1-1,TGTGCCAGCAGTTTAAGACCGCTGAACACTGAAGCTTTCTTT,CASSLRPLNTEAFF
TRBV28,many,.,TRBJ1-5,TGTGCCAGCAGTTTTGCAGGATTGGGCAATCAGCCCCAGCATTTT,CASSFAGLGNQPQHF
TRBV12-3/TRBV12-4,many,TRBD1,TRBJ1-1,TGTGCCAGCAGCAAACAGGGGAGCGCGGGCACTGAAGCTTTCTTT,CASSKQGSAGTEAFF
TRBV6-1,many,.,TRBJ1-5,TGTGCCAGCAGTAGGGCGCCTACCGGGCGGAATCAGCCCCAGCATTTT,CASSRAPTGRNQPQHF
TRBV7-9,.,.,TRBJ1-1,TGTGCCAGCAGCTCCCCGACAGGTATAGGCACTGAAGCTTTCTTT,CASSSPTGIGTEAFF
TRBV7-9,many,.,TRBJ1-1,TGTGCCAGCAGCCCCCGTGATATGAACACTGAAGCTTTCTTT,CASSPRDMNTEAFF
TRBV10-3,many,.,TRBJ2-2,TGTGCCATCAGTGAGCTCGGGACGACCGGGGAGCTGTTTTTT,CAISELGTTGELFF
TRBV19,many,.,TRBJ2-7,TGTGCCAGTAGTAAGGAACTATCCTACGAGCAGTACTTC,CASSKELSYEQYF
TRBV2,.,TRBD1,TRBJ1-2,TGTGCCAGCAGTGAAGCGATGGGACAGGGTGGTAACTATGGCTACACCTTC,CASSEAMGQGGNYGYTF
TRBV5-1,.,.,TRBJ2-5,TGCGCCAGCAGCCCCCAGAAACGAAATGGGGAGACCCAGTACTTC,CASSPQKRNGETQYF
TRBV18,many,.,TRBJ2-7,TGTGCCAGCTCACCTACGACCGCTCACGAGCAGTACTTC,CASSPTTAHEQYF
TRBV29-1,many,.,TRBJ1-1,TGCAGCGTTGTAGGTGGGACTGAAGCTTTCTTT,CSVVGGTEAFF
TRBV20-1,.,.,TRBJ2-7,TGCAGTGCTTACTCTGGTGGGGAGCAGTACTTC,CSAYSGGEQYF
TRBV10-3,many,.,TRBJ2-7,TGTGCCATCAGGGGGGACACCGGATACGAGCAGTACTTC,CAIRGDTGYEQYF
TRBV6-1,many,TRBD1,TRBJ1-1,TGTGCCAGCAGTCAACAGGGGGGGGCCACTGAAGCTTTCTTT,CASSQQGGATEAFF
TRBV12-3/TRBV12-4,many,TRBD2,TRBJ2-3,TGTGCACGCAATCGTAGGACTAGCGGGGAGATCACAGATACGCAGTATTTT,CARNRRTSGEITDTQYF
TRBV6-2/TRBV6-3,many,TRBD1,TRBJ2-5,TGTGCCAGCAGTTACTGGGACAGGGGGCAAGAGACCCAGTACTTC,CASSYWDRGQETQYF
TRBV6-2/TRBV6-3,many,.,TRBJ2-5,TGTGCCAGCACCACCCGGTCCCAAGAGACCCAGTACTTC,CASTTRSQETQYF
TRBV9,many,.,TRBJ2-7,TGTGCCAGCAGCGACCGGGACGCATCCTACGAGCAGTACTTC,CASSDRDASYEQYF
TRBV7-7,many,TRBD1,TRBJ2-2,TGTGCTAGCAGCTTAAACTCCCAGGGGGCAGGAGGGCTGTTTTTT,CASSLNSQGAGGLFF
TRBV20-1,.,.,TRBJ2-5,TGCAGTTCCCGGGGCGAAGAGACCCAGTACTTC,CSSRGEETQYF
TRBV5-1,few,.,TRBJ1-1,TGCGCCAGCAGCTTGATCTTTAGGACCGACCCCGGGGAGGCTTTCTTT,CASSLIFRTDPGEAFF
TRBV29-1,many,.,TRBJ1-1,TGCAGCGTTGATGACCGTCGAGGGGGGCACACTGAAGCTTTCTTT,CSVDDRRGGHTEAFF
TRBV4-1,many,.,TRBJ1-2,TGCGCCAGCAGCCAAGATGGTGAGGGAGTGGGCTATGGCTACACCTTC,CASSQDGEGVGYGYTF
TRBV7-3,many,.,TRBJ2-2,TGTGCCAGCAGCTGGACCAGAAACACCGGGGAGCTGTTTTTT,CASSWTRNTGELFF
TRBV28,many,.,TRBJ2-7,TGTGCCAGCAGTTGGTCTCGGTACGAGCAGTACTTC,CASSWSRYEQYF
TRBV2,once,TRBD2,TRBJ2-5,TGTGCCAGCAGCGAGGGACTAGCGGGGCTCCAAGAGACCCAGTACTTC,CASSEGLAGLQETQYF
TRBV18,many,.,TRBJ1-2,TGTGCCAGCTCACCATCTGGGGACTATGGCTACACCTTC,CASSPSGDYGYTF
TRBV7-2,many,.,TRBJ2-2,TGTGCCAGCAGCTTATTTCGCCTTCCGAACACCGGGGAGCTGTTTTTT,CASSLFRLPNTGELFF
TRBV5-1,many,.,TRBJ1-5,TGCGCCAGCAGCTTGGATCGTTATCAGCCCCAGCATTTT,CASSLDRYQPQHF
TRBV6-1,many,TRBD1,TRBJ1-1,TGTGCCAGCAGTACCAGGGGGTTGGGGGACTTTACTGAAGCTTTCTTT,CASSTRGLGDFTEAFF
TRBV20-1,.,.,TRBJ1-1,TGCAGTGCTAGTGACGTGAACACTGAAGCTTTCTTT,CSASDVNTEAFF
TRBV29-1,many,.,TRBJ2-7,TGCAGCGTTGGAGGGAGCGGTTCGACAGAGCAGTACTTC,CSVGGSGSTEQYF
TRBV11-2,.,.,TRBJ2-5,TGTGCCTCCTCGGGGGTGACCCAGTACTTC,CASSGVTQYF